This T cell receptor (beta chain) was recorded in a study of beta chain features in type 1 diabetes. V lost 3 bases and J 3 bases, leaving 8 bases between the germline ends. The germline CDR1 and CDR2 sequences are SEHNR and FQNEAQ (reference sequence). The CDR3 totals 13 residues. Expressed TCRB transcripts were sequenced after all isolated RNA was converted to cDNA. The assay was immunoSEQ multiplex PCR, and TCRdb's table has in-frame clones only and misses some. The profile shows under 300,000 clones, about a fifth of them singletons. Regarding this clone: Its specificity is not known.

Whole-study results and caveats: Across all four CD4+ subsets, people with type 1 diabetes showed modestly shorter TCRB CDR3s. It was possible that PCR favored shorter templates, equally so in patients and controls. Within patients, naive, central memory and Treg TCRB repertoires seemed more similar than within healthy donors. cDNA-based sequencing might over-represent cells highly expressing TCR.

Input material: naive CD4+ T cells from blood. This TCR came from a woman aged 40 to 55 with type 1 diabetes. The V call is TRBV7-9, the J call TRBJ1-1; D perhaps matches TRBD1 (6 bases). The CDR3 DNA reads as TGTGCCAGCAGCTTTAACAGGGACACTGAAGCTTTCTTT. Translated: CASSFNRDTEAFF. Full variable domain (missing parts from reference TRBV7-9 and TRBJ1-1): DTGVSQNPRHKITKRGQNVTFRCDPISEHNRLYWYRQTLGQGPEFLTYFQNEAQLEKSRLLSDRFSAERPKGSFSTLEIQRTEQGDSAMYLCASSFNRDTEAFFGQGTRLTVV.